This T cell receptor beta chain was recovered during a study of monozygotic twins with inflammatory bowel disease. Turning to this clonotype: As yet, its antigen is unknown.

Addition of UMIs with a 6-nucleotide sample barcode was achieved by template switching. With the 5' RACE reads reprocessed, TCRdb shows one record per CDR3 protein and no DNA. The sample has about 300,000 distinct CDR3 sequences, and its top ten clones hold about 5%. Study-level points and caveats: Twins with IBD were found to have lower TCRbeta diversity (inverse Simpson) than healthy co-twins. Differing immunosuppressive treatments may have added variability to patient repertoires. Among IBD patients, fewer clonotypes were shared with others than among healthy twins, especially with disease activity.

The V gene's germline CDR1 is SGDLS and CDR2 YYNGEE. The CDR3 loop spans 12 amino acids. Sequencing was performed on blood. The V and J genes are TRBV9 and TRBJ2-7; there is no DNA to check the TCRdb D call of TRBD1. The receptor comes from a human donor with ulcerative colitis or Crohn's disease, or a healthy co-twin of an affected twin (not recorded which). CDR3 sequence: CASSAGTREQYF.